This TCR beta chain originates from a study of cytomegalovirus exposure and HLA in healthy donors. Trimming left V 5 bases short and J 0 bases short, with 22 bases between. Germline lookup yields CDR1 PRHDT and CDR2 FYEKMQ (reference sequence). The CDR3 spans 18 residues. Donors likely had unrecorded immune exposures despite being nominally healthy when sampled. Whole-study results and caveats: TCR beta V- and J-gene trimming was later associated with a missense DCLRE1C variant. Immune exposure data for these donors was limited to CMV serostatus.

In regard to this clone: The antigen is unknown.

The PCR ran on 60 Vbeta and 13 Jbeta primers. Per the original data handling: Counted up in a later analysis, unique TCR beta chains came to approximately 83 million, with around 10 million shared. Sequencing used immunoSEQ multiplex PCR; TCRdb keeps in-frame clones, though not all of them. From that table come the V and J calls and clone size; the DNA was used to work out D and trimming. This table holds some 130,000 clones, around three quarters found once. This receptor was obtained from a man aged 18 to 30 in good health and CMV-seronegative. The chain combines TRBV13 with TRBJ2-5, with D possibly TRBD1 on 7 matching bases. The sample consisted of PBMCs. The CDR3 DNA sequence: TGTGCCAGCAGCGAAACCCTCGACAGGGAGGTAAACCAAGAGACCCAGTACTTC. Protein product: CASSETLDREVNQETQYF.